One and the same sample provided the 7 T cell receptor beta chains below, sequenced in a study of T cells after yellow fever vaccination. Each CDR3 protein is one row after TCRdb ran MiXCR on the 5' RACE reads. The sample yields 400,000 or so distinct CDR3 sequences, around 20% seen once. The input for sequencing was PBMCs, taken before the yellow fever booster vaccination. The receptors derive from a man aged 18-30 years who received the YFV17D yellow fever vaccine.

J is TRBJ1-4 and V is TRBV20-1; D ambiguous. The CDR3 sequence is 12 residues long. CDR1 DFQATT and CDR2 SNEGSKA come from the germline V gene (reference sequence). The V end was cut by 0 bases, the J end by 10 bases, with 9 bases between. In DNA, the CDR3 is TGCAGTGCTAGAGATCACGGAGGAAAACTGTTTTTT. Protein sequence: CSARDHGGKLFF.

A single count supports this clonotype. This chain uses TRBV5-8 with TRBJ2-2; D not certain. Germline loops: CDR1 SGHTS, CDR2 YDEGEE. V was clipped by 4 bases and J by 4 bases, with 14 bases between them. The CDR3 has 15 residues. Here the CDR3 reads CASSPGPTFTGELFF. The CDR3 DNA reads as TGTGCCAGCAGCCCCGGGCCGACGTTCACCGGGGAGCTGTTTTTT.

This rearrangement joins TRBV7-2 to TRBJ1-6; TRBD1 is a possible D gene (6 bases). Trimming removed 1 base from V and 12 bases from J, with 10 bases in between. This CDR3 is built from 13 residues. Germline V CDR1 and CDR2: SGHTA, FQGNSA. The CDR3 spells CASSLEGGGPLHF. The CDR3 DNA reads TGTGCCAGCAGCTTAGAGGGGGGAGGACCCCTCCACTTT.

The CDR3 coding sequence is TGCGCCAGCAGCCAGCGACAGGGATCCTACGAGCAGTACTTC. Translated: CASSQRQGSYEQYF. The gene calls are TRBV4-3 and TRBJ2-7, with 7 bases lining up with TRBD1. The germline CDR1 and CDR2 sequences are LGHNA and YSLEER. The CDR3 runs to 14 residues. The trim removed 3 bases at V and 1 base at J, leaving 3 bases unmatched.

This clonotype was seen only a few times. This chain connects TRBV4-3 to TRBJ2-1; 10 bases are shared with TRBD2. The germline V gene encodes CDR1 LGHNA and CDR2 YSLEER. J gave up 0 bases and V 1 base, and 6 bases lay outside the gene matches. CDR3 length equals 18 residues. The CDR3 loop is CASSQGLLAGSSYNEQFF. In DNA form, the CDR3 reads TGCGCCAGCAGCCAAGGCCTACTAGCGGGAAGCTCCTACAATGAGCAGTTCTTC.

This chain joins TRBV5-1 and TRBJ1-5; D ambiguous. The CDR3 loop spans 13 amino acids. Deletions cut 4 bases from V and 5 bases from J, with 10 bases between. CDR1 is SGHRS, CDR2 YFSETQ, per germline. Here the CDR3 reads CASSPEVDQPQHF. DNA of the CDR3: TGCGCCAGCAGCCCTGAGGTAGATCAGCCCCAGCATTTT.

CDR3 sequence (DNA): TGCAGTGCGGAGACCCCGGGACAGGGTAACACTGAAGCTTTCTTT. This translates into CSAETPGQGNTEAFF. The chain employs TRBV20-1 and TRBJ1-1, with 9 positions matching TRBD1. Germline V gene data show CDR1 as DFQATT and CDR2 as SNEGSKA (reference sequence). The length of the CDR3 is 15 residues. J gave up 2 bases and V 6 bases, and 10 bases lay outside the gene matches.